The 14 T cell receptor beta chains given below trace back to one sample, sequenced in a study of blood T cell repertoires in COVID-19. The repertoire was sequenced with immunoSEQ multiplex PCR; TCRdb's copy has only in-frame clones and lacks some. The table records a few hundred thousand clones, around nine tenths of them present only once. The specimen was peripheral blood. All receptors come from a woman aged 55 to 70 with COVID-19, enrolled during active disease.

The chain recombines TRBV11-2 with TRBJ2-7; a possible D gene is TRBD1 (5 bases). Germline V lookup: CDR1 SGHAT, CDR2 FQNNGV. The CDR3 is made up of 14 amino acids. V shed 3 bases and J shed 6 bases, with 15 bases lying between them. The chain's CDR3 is CASSFARDASEQYF. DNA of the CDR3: TGTGCCAGCAGCTTTGCCAGGGATGCGAGCGAGCAGTACTTC. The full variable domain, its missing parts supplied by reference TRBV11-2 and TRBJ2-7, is EAGVAQSPRYKIIEKRQSVAFWCNPISGHATLYWYQQILGQGPKLLIQFQNNGVVDDSQLPKDRFSAERLKGVDSTLKIQPAKLEDSAVYLCASSFARDASEQYFGPGTRLTVT.

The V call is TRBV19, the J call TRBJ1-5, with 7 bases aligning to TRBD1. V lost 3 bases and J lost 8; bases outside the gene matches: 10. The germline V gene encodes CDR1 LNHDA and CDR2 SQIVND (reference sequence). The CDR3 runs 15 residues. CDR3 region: CASSMGLAGGEPQHF. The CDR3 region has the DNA TGTGCCAGTAGTATGGGGCTAGCAGGGGGTGAGCCCCAGCATTTT.

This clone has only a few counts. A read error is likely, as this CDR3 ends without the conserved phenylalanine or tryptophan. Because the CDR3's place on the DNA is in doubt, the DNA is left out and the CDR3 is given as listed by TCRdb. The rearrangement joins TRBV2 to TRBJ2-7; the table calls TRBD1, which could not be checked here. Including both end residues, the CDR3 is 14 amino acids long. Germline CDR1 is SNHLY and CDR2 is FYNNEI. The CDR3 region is CASSPSRDRVTGLT.

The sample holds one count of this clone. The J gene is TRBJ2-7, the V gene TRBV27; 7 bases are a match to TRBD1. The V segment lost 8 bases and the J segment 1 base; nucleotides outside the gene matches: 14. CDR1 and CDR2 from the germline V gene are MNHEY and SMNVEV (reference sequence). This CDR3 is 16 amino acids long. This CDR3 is CASLSLGTVQSYEQYF. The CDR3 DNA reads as TGTGCCAGCCTCTCGCTTGGGACAGTACAGTCCTACGAGCAGTACTTC.

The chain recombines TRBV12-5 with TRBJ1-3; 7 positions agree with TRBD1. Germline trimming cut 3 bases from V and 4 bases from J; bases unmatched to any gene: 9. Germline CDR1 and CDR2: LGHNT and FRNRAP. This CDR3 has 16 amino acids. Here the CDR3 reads CASGFEQGRGGNTIYF. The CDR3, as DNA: TGTGCTAGTGGTTTTGAACAGGGGCGGGGAGGAAACACCATATATTTT.

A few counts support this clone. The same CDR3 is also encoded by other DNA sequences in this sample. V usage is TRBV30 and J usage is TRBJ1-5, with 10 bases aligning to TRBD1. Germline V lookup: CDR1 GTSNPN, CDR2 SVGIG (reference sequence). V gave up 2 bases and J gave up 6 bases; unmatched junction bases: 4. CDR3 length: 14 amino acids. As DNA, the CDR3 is TGTGCCTGGAGTACAGGACAGGGGGGTCAGCCCCAGCATTTT. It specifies CAWSTGQGGQPQHF. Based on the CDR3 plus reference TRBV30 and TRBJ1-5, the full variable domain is SQTIHQWPATLVQPVGSPLSLECTVEGTSNPNLYWYRQAAGRGLQLLFYSVGIGQISSEVPQNLSASRPQDRQFILSSKKLLLSDSGFYLCAWSTGQGGQPQHFGDGTRLSIL.

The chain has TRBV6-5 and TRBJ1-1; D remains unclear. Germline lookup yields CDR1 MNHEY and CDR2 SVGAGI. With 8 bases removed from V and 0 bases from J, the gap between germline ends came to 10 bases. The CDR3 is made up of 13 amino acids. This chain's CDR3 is CASGRLLNTEAFF. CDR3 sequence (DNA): TGTGCCAGCGGGAGGCTGTTGAACACTGAAGCTTTCTTT.

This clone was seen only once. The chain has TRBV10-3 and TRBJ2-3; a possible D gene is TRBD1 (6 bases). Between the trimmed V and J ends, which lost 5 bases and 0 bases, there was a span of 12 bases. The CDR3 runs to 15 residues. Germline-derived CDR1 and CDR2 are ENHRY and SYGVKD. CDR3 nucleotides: TGTGCCATCAGTCATGGACAGCCAAGCACAGATACGCAGTATTTT. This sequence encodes CAISHGQPSTDTQYF.

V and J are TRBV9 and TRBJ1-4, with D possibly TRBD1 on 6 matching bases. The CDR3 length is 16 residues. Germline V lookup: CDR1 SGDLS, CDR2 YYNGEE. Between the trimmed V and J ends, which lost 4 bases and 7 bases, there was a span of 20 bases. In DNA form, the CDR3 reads TGTGCCAGCAGCTCCCCGGAAACAGGGTTTGTTGAAAAACTGTTTTTT. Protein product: CASSSPETGFVEKLFF.

CDR3 sequence: CASSPGQGGGTEAFF. The CDR3 region has the DNA TGTGCCAGCTCACCAGGACAGGGTGGGGGCACTGAAGCTTTCTTT. The chain recombines TRBV18 with TRBJ1-1; 8 bases fit TRBD1. Germline V lookup: CDR1 KGHSH, CDR2 LQKENI. Trimming removed 2 bases from V and 4 bases from J; junction bases left unmatched: 6. The CDR3 length is 15 residues.

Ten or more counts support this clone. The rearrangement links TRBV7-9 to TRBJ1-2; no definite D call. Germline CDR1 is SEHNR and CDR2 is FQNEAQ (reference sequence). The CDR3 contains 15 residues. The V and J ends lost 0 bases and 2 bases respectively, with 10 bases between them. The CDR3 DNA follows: TGTGCCAGCAGCTTAGCAGTGGAGGTGAACTATGGCTACACCTTC. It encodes CASSLAVEVNYGYTF.

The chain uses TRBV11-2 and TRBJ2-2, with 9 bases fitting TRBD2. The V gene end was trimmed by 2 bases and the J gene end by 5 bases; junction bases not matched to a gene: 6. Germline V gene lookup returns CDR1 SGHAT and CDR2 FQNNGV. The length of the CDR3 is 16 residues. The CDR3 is CASSLRRGGPTGELFF. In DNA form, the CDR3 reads TGTGCCAGCAGCTTACGGCGGGGGGGCCCGACCGGGGAGCTGTTTTTT.

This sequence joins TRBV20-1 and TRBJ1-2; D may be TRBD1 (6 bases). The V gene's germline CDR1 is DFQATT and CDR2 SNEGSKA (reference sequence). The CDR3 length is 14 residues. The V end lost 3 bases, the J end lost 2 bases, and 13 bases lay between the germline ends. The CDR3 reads CSASRIQGNYGYTF. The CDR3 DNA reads TGCAGTGCTAGTCGTATCCAGGGGAACTATGGCTACACCTTC.

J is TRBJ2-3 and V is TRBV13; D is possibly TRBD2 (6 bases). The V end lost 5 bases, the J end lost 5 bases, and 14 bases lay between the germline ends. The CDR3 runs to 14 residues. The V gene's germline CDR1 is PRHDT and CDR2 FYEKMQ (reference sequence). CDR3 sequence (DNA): TGTGCCAGCAGCGCGGGACTCCGCGGAGATACGCAGTATTTT. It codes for CASSAGLRGDTQYF.